Following are 25 T cell receptor beta chains from one sample sequenced in a study of beta chain features in type 1 diabetes. Study-wide results and limits: Across all four CD4+ subsets, people with type 1 diabetes showed modestly shorter TCRB CDR3s.

No antigen has been assigned to these receptors. Expressed TCRB transcripts were sequenced, since all the RNA that had been isolated was reverse transcribed. The data were produced by immunoSEQ multiplex PCR, yet TCRdb's version contains in-frame clones alone and is incomplete. The table has over 200,000 clones, approximately 10% seen once. The sequencing sample was made of naive CD4+ T cells from blood. The origin of the receptors is a man younger than 40 with type 1 diabetes.

The chain joins TRBV5-4 to TRBJ2-5; perhaps TRBD1 as D (6 bases). Germline values: CDR1 SGHNT, CDR2 YYREEE (reference sequence). The CDR3 spans 14 residues. Trimming shortened V by 0 bases and J by 4 bases, and 10 bases separated the two germline ends. CDR3 sequence (DNA): TGTGCCAGCAGCTTGGAAGGCAGGGGAGAGACCCAGTACTTC. Translated, it gives CASSLEGRGETQYF.

This clone was seen more than once but under ten times. The rearrangement joins TRBV5-1 to TRBJ2-3; 13 bases are a match to TRBD2. The V segment lost 4 bases and the J segment 2 bases; nucleotides outside the gene matches: 13. The germline V gene encodes CDR1 SGHRS and CDR2 YFSETQ. This CDR3 is built from 19 residues. CDR3 nucleotide sequence: TGCGCCAGCAGCCGCCGGACTAGCGGGGGTCCAGGGGTCACAGATACGCAGTATTTT. This gives the protein CASSRRTSGGPGVTDTQYF.

This clone was detected only a few times. The V gene is TRBV6-6, the J gene TRBJ1-3; 9 bases map to TRBD1. Germline CDR1 and CDR2: MNHNY and SVGAGI (reference sequence). V lost 6 bases and J lost 2; bases outside the gene matches: 8. This CDR3 is built from 16 residues. The CDR3 protein is CASSPGTGITGNTIYF. CDR3 DNA: TGTGCCAGCAGCCCCGGGACAGGGATTACTGGAAACACCATATATTTT.

Comments on this clone: Other DNA variants within this sample encode the same CDR3. This rearrangement joins TRBV9 to TRBJ1-1; D gene ambiguous. This CDR3 is 13 amino acids long. The germline CDR1 and CDR2 sequences are SGDLS and YYNGEE. Trimming pared 0 bases from V and 0 bases from J, leaving 3 bases between. DNA for the CDR3: TGTGCCAGCAGCGTAGCGGTGAACACTGAAGCTTTCTTT. Translating gives CASSVAVNTEAFF.

This clone was picked up a small number of times. The chain couples TRBV4-3 to TRBJ1-4; D remains unclear. Germline CDR1 is LGHNA and CDR2 is YSLEER. V lost 0 bases to trimming and J lost 6 bases, with 8 bases between them. There are 14 residues in the CDR3. CDR3 sequence: CASSQDLGYEKLFF. DNA of the CDR3: TGCGCCAGCAGCCAAGACCTAGGATATGAAAAACTGTTTTTT.

This clone was counted a few times. The chain links TRBV13 to TRBJ2-7; the D is unclear. Trimming left V 3 bases short and J 3 bases short, with 6 bases between. This CDR3 has 12 residues. The germline gives CDR1 PRHDT, CDR2 FYEKMQ (reference sequence). CDR3 amino acids: CASSLRFYEQYF. The CDR3 DNA sequence: TGTGCCAGCAGCTTGAGATTCTACGAGCAGTACTTC.

This sequence joins TRBV7-3 and TRBJ2-3; possibly TRBD2 for D (6 bases). This CDR3 spans 14 amino acids. Trimming took 5 bases from V and 1 from J, leaving 10 bases between them. Germline-derived CDR1 and CDR2 are SGHTA and FQGTGA. The CDR3 loop is CASSPGGRTDTQYF. CDR3 DNA sequence: TGTGCCAGCAGCCCCGGGGGACGCACAGATACGCAGTATTTT.

The chain carries TRBV7-8 and TRBJ2-7, with D perhaps matching TRBD2 (5 bases). The V and J ends lost 5 bases and 2 bases respectively, with 13 bases between them. CDR1 SGHVS and CDR2 FQNEAQ come from the germline V gene. The length of the CDR3 is 14 residues. The DNA for the CDR3 is TGTGCCAGCAGCACGAGACGAGGGACCTACGAGCAGTACTTC. It translates to CASSTRRGTYEQYF. The variable domain in full, completed from reference TRBV7-8 and TRBJ2-7, reads GAGVSQSPRYKVAKRGQDVALRCDPISGHVSLFWYQQALGQGPEFLTYFQNEAQLDKSGLPSDRFFAERPEGSVSTLKIQRTQQEDSAVYLCASSTRRGTYEQYFGPGTRLTVT.

This sequence joins TRBV7-9 and TRBJ1-1, with TRBD1 matching over 10 bases. CDR1 and CDR2 from the germline V gene are SEHNR and FQNEAQ (reference sequence). CDR3 length: 13 residues. V shed 0 bases and J 8 bases; nucleotides not matched to a gene: 0. The CDR3 nucleotides are TGTGCCAGCAGCTTAGCGGGACAGGGGGAAGCTTTCTTT. This encodes CASSLAGQGEAFF.

This clone was counted a few times. The chain uses TRBV29-1 and TRBJ2-3, with TRBD1 identical over 11 bases. Germline CDR1 and CDR2: SQVTM and ANQGSEA. The junction had 8 bases not matched to a gene; V was cut back by 7 bases and J by 5 bases. This CDR3 comprises 14 residues. This CDR3 reads CSAGQGAPGDTQYF. The CDR3, as DNA: TGCAGCGCCGGACAGGGGGCGCCAGGAGATACGCAGTATTTT.

This rearrangement joins TRBV29-1 to TRBJ2-7; weak D call: TRBD1 (6 bases). V lost 6 bases and J 3 bases, leaving 18 bases between the germline ends. There are 14 residues in the CDR3. Looked up from germline, CDR1 is SQVTM and CDR2 is ANQGSEA. The chain's CDR3 is CSVSRGGKSYEQYF. In nucleotides, the CDR3 is TGCAGCGTATCCCGAGGGGGTAAAAGCTACGAGCAGTACTTC.

The DNA for the CDR3 is TGTGCCAGCAGCTTTGCGCCCCAGGGCTATGGCTACACCTTC. This translates into CASSFAPQGYGYTF. The chain is built from TRBV7-2 and TRBJ1-2, with D tentatively TRBD1 (5 bases). V lost 3 bases, J lost 4 bases, and 12 bases lay in between. This CDR3 comprises 14 residues. Per germline, CDR1 SGHTA and CDR2 FQGNSA.

The rearrangement uses TRBV5-1 and TRBJ2-7; a weak D match, TRBD2 (6 bases). V lost 1 base, J lost 4 bases, and 15 bases lay in between. In germline, CDR1 is SGHRS, CDR2 YFSETQ. The CDR3 length is 15 residues. The DNA for the CDR3 is TGCGCCAGCAGCTTGACCCCGGGGGTGATTTACGAGCAGTACTTC. This gives the protein CASSLTPGVIYEQYF.

This clone was detected a few times. This rearrangement joins TRBV5-1 to TRBJ1-1, with TRBD1 matching 7 bases. CDR3 length equals 13 residues. CDR1 SGHRS and CDR2 YFSETQ come from the germline V gene. With 0 bases clipped from V and 7 bases from J, the junction kept 3 bases outside the gene matches. The CDR3 DNA is TGCGCCAGCAGCTTGGGGTGGGACAGTGAAGCTTTCTTT. Its protein product is CASSLGWDSEAFF. The full variable domain, completed using reference TRBV5-1 and TRBJ1-1, is KAGVTQTPRYLIKTRGQQVTLSCSPISGHRSVSWYQQTPGQGLQFLFEYFSETQRNKGNFPGRFSGRQFSNSRSEMNVSTLELGDSALYLCASSLGWDSEAFFGQGTRLTVV.

J is TRBJ2-7 and V is TRBV21-1; TRBD2, the table's D call, was not compared with the DNA. TRBV21-1 is designated a pseudogene. The CDR3 is 12 amino acids. The CDR3 spells CASSRRTTEQYF. CDR3 nucleotide sequence: TGTGCCAGCAGCAGAAGAACTACGGAGCAGTACTTC.

The chain links TRBV11-2 to TRBJ1-5; 8 bases agree with TRBD1. The trim removed 2 bases at V and 7 bases at J, leaving 7 bases unmatched. The CDR3 sequence is 15 residues long. The germline V gene encodes CDR1 SGHAT and CDR2 FQNNGV. CDR3 residues: CASSLRPTGEQPQHF. CDR3 nucleotide sequence: TGTGCCAGCAGCTTAAGGCCGACAGGGGAACAGCCCCAGCATTTT.

This clone appeared a few times. The rearrangement uses TRBV7-9 and TRBJ1-6; no definite D call. Germline V CDR1 and CDR2: SEHNR, FQNEAQ (reference sequence). The germline V and J ends were trimmed by 2 bases and 10 bases, with 18 bases remaining between them. CDR3 length: 16 residues. CDR3 in DNA: TGTGCCAGCAGCTTAAGAACAGACCCCGTAGAGTCACCCCTCCACTTT. Its protein is CASSLRTDPVESPLHF.

This clone occurred a few times. The chain recombines TRBV7-9 with TRBJ1-6; tentative D call: TRBD1 (5 bases). The CDR3 length is 12 residues. Germline loops: CDR1 SEHNR, CDR2 FQNEAQ (reference sequence). Trimming removed 2 bases from V and 12 bases from J, with 8 bases in between. For the CDR3, the DNA is TGTGCCAGCAGCTTAAGGGGTGTACCCCTCCACTTT. Translating gives CASSLRGVPLHF.

This clone was observed a few times. For the CDR3, the DNA is TGTGCCAGTGGACATGGGGGGGTGGGCACTGAAGCTTTCTTT. Its protein is CASGHGGVGTEAFF. The gene calls are TRBV25-1 and TRBJ1-1, with D possibly being TRBD1 (5 bases). V lost 9 bases to trimming and J lost 4 bases, with 18 bases between them. The CDR3 loop spans 14 amino acids. Germline V lookup: CDR1 MGHDK, CDR2 SYGVNS.

V and J are TRBV6-5 and TRBJ2-5; 7 bases line up with TRBD1. J lost 2 bases, V lost 5 bases, and 5 bases had no gene match. CDR1 and CDR2 from the germline V gene are MNHEY and SVGAGI. The CDR3 extends over 14 amino acids. The CDR3 nucleotides are TGTGCCAGCAGTCCCGGGGACAGTCAAGAGACCCAGTACTTC. Encoded protein: CASSPGDSQETQYF.

V and J are TRBV2 and TRBJ2-3; a possible D gene is TRBD1 (6 bases). Germline loops: CDR1 SNHLY, CDR2 FYNNEI. The CDR3 is 14 amino acids. V gave up 4 bases and J gave up 6 bases, with 14 bases separating them. This CDR3 reads CASSAGQLPDTQYF. In DNA, the CDR3 is TGTGCCAGCAGTGCAGGACAGTTACCCGATACGCAGTATTTT.

In DNA, the CDR3 is TGCAGCGTTGAAAAGGGACAGGGATCCAGGAATGAGCAGTTCTTC. Translation: CSVEKGQGSRNEQFF. The rearrangement joins TRBV29-1 to TRBJ2-1, with 9 bases fitting TRBD1. Germline CDR1 is SQVTM and CDR2 is ANQGSEA. V lost 2 bases and J lost 7; bases outside the gene matches: 9. The CDR3 has 15 amino acids.

This clone has just a few counts. The chain couples TRBV2 to TRBJ2-1; D is ambiguous. CDR1 and CDR2 (germline): SNHLY, FYNNEI. Trimming cost V 2 bases and J 0 bases, with 5 bases left between them. This CDR3 region has 14 residues. The CDR3 DNA follows: TGTGCCAGCAGTGAAACTTTCTCCTACAATGAGCAGTTCTTC. Translation: CASSETFSYNEQFF.

The genes are TRBV12-5 and TRBJ2-5; 8 bases map to TRBD1. Per the germline V gene, CDR1 is LGHNT and CDR2 is FRNRAP. After removal of 6 bases from V and 4 bases from J, the junction contained 4 bases not matched to a gene. The CDR3 has 13 amino acids. CDR3 sequence: CASGRGQGETQYF. The CDR3, as DNA: TGTGCTAGTGGCCGAGGACAGGGAGAGACCCAGTACTTC.

This rearrangement joins TRBV7-9 to TRBJ2-3; 10 bases are a match to TRBD2. Germline V gives CDR1 SEHNR, CDR2 FQNEAQ (reference sequence). V lost 4 bases and J lost 6; bases outside the gene matches: 4. This CDR3 has 14 amino acids. CDR3 sequence: CASSSSGGVDTQYF. For the CDR3, the DNA is TGTGCCAGCAGCTCTAGCGGGGGCGTGGATACGCAGTATTTT.